The present T cell receptor beta chain was sequenced within a study of cytomegalovirus exposure and HLA in healthy donors. A word on this clone: Its antigen remains unidentified.

CDR1 is LNHDA and CDR2 is SQIVND in the germline V gene (reference sequence). This CDR3 region has 14 residues. Trimming removed 7 bases from V and 0 bases from J, with 10 bases in between. Study-wide results and limits: An analysis that came later showed most CMV-associated TCR beta chains appearing HLA-restricted.

PCR employed 60 Vbeta and 13 Jbeta primers. Generated by immunoSEQ multiplex PCR, the TCRdb table keeps only in-frame clones and is missing some. The data show tens of thousands of clones, 75% seen once. The TCR comes from a man aged 35-49 years in good health and CMV-seronegative. The chain uses TRBV19 and TRBJ1-5; D remains ambiguous. The sequencing sample was made of PBMCs. The CDR3 region has the DNA TGTGCCAGTAAAAACAGCAATAGCAATCAGCCCCAGCATTTT. Translating it yields CASKNSNSNQPQHF.